The 21 T cell receptor beta chains presented below share a single source sample, sequenced in a study of tumor-infiltrating lymphocytes in localized non-small cell lung cancer. TCRdb's table, derived via immunoSEQ multiplex PCR, lists solely in-frame clones and lacks some. This table holds around 10,000 clones, 60% found once. The sequencing sample was made of uninvolved lung tissue not adjacent to the tumor. The receptor source for this set is a human donor with non-small cell lung cancer.

This clone came up a few times. This chain links TRBV2 with TRBJ2-7; D gene ambiguous. The CDR3 runs 12 residues. V was trimmed by 6 bases and J by 3 bases, leaving 9 bases between them. Germline assignment: CDR1 SNHLY and CDR2 FYNNEI. CDR3 loop: CASRNQIYEQYF. The DNA of the CDR3 is TGTGCCAGCAGGAACCAAATCTACGAGCAGTACTTC.

The rearrangement links TRBV7-6 to TRBJ1-5; 7 bases map to TRBD1. This CDR3 has 15 residues. V was pared by 1 base and J by 7 bases, with 7 bases of the junction left unmatched. Germline V gives CDR1 SGHVS, CDR2 FNYEAQ. CDR3 in amino acids: CASSLDDRVVQPQHF. The CDR3 coding sequence is TGTGCCAGCAGCTTAGATGACAGGGTTGTACAGCCCCAGCATTTT.

The J gene is TRBJ1-2, the V gene TRBV4-2, with D tentatively TRBD1 (6 bases). V was pared by 3 bases and J by 8 bases, with 19 bases between. The length of the CDR3 is 15 residues. Germline CDR1 reads LGHNA; CDR2 reads YNFKEQ. The CDR3 here is CASSQTNDRRVGYTF. The DNA of the CDR3 is TGTGCCAGCAGCCAGACCAACGACAGGAGGGTGGGCTACACCTTC.

The genes are TRBV9 and TRBJ1-4, with 9 positions matching TRBD1. Germline CDR1 is SGDLS and CDR2 is YYNGEE. This CDR3 has 14 amino acids. Unmatched junction bases numbered 6, after V lost 7 bases and J lost 5 bases. CDR3 amino acids: CASSPTGGNEKLFF. For the CDR3, the DNA is TGTGCCAGCTCCCCGACAGGGGGGAATGAAAAACTGTTTTTT.

This clone rates as medium-sized. V usage is TRBV4-3 and J usage is TRBJ1-5; no firm D call. CDR3 size: 13 residues. V dropped 0 bases and J dropped 10 bases, with 10 bases sitting between them. The germline V gene has CDR1 LGHNA and CDR2 YSLEER. The CDR3 region has the DNA TGCGCCAGCAGCCAAGAATCGGCATCCCCCCAGCATTTT. Translating gives CASSQESASPQHF.

The chain joins TRBV11-3 to TRBJ2-7, with unresolved D. The CDR3 spans 12 residues. Trimming stripped 3 bases from V and 6 bases from J, with 9 bases between. Germline CDR1 SGHNT, CDR2 YENEEA. DNA for the CDR3: TGTGCCAGCAGCTTCCACTTGTCCGAGCAGTACTTC. It translates to CASSFHLSEQYF. The full variable domain, completed using reference TRBV11-3 and TRBJ2-7, is EAGVVQSPRYKIIEKKQPVAFWCNPISGHNTLYWYLQNLGQGPELLIRYENEEAVDDSQLPKDRFSAERLKGVDSTLKIQPAELGDSAVYLCASSFHLSEQYFGPGTRLTVT.

The V and J genes are TRBV7-2 and TRBJ2-5; the match to TRBD1 covers 10 bases. This CDR3 comprises 15 residues. In germline, CDR1 is SGHTA, CDR2 FQGNSA. V was pared by 5 bases and J by 4 bases, with 7 bases of the junction left unmatched. The DNA of the CDR3 is TGTGCCAGCAGCCGCGGACAGGGGGAAGGAGAGACCCAGTACTTC. Its protein is CASSRGQGEGETQYF.

By share, this clone counts as medium-sized. The rearrangement uses TRBV6-5 and TRBJ1-4; TRBD1 might be the D (5 bases). The germline V gene encodes CDR1 MNHEY and CDR2 SVGAGI. The ends were cut back, 6 bases at V and 8 bases at J, with 16 bases in the middle. This CDR3 is built from 14 residues. The CDR3 sequence is CASRDAGWDEKLFF. The DNA of the CDR3 is TGTGCCAGCAGGGACGCAGGGTGGGACGAAAAACTGTTTTTT.

The gene calls are TRBV4-2 and TRBJ1-2, with 8 bases that match TRBD1. V was clipped by 1 base and J by 0 bases; unmatched bases: 4. This CDR3 region has 16 residues. Germline-derived CDR1 and CDR2 are LGHNA and YNFKEQ. CDR3 sequence reads: CASSQGRQGTNYGYTF. The CDR3 bases are TGTGCCAGCAGCCAAGGGAGACAGGGGACTAACTATGGCTACACCTTC.

The gene calls are TRBV4-2 and TRBJ2-2, with D unresolved. The V end lost 1 base, the J end lost 7 bases, and 10 bases lay between the germline ends. This CDR3 comprises 14 residues. Germline loops: CDR1 LGHNA, CDR2 YNFKEQ. The CDR3 region has the DNA TGTGCCAGCAGCCAAGTAGCAGCGAACGGGGAGCTGTTTTTT. The encoded protein is CASSQVAANGELFF.

This clone was recorded a few times. The chain has TRBV10-1 and TRBJ1-5, with TRBD1 as a possible D gene (6 bases). Germline assignment: CDR1 WNHNN and CDR2 SYGVQD (reference sequence). The CDR3 is made up of 16 amino acids. V was cut by 5 bases and J by 4 bases, with 18 bases left in between. CDR3 bases: TGCGCCAGCAGTCGGTTGGGCAGGGGAGTGAATCAGCCCCAGCATTTT. It is translated as CASSRLGRGVNQPQHF.

V usage is TRBV4-2 and J usage is TRBJ2-7; 11 bases are shared with TRBD1. Germline lookup yields CDR1 LGHNA and CDR2 YNFKEQ. The ends lost 5 bases at V and 3 bases at J; junction bases unmatched: 9. The CDR3 covers 16 residues. CDR3 bases: TGTGCCAGCAGCTTAACCGGGACAGGGGGAATCTACGAGCAGTACTTC. Amino acid sequence: CASSLTGTGGIYEQYF.

This chain uses TRBV27 with TRBJ2-1; the match to TRBD1 covers 10 bases. CDR3 length: 16 amino acids. V lost 5 bases to trimming and J lost 6 bases; unmatched junction nucleotides: 10. Germline lookup yields CDR1 MNHEY and CDR2 SMNVEV (reference sequence). The CDR3 sequence is CASSPSPGQGFNEQFF. DNA for the CDR3: TGTGCCAGCAGTCCTAGCCCGGGACAGGGGTTCAATGAGCAGTTCTTC.

The genes are TRBV9 and TRBJ2-7, with D possibly TRBD1 on 5 matching bases. The CDR3 loop spans 14 amino acids. Germline V gene lookup returns CDR1 SGDLS and CDR2 YYNGEE. V was pared by 2 bases and J by 6 bases, with 15 bases between. The CDR3 bases are TGTGCCAGCAGCGTGGGCAGGGTGCCGGGCGAGCAGTACTTC. Protein sequence: CASSVGRVPGEQYF.

The chain couples TRBV28 to TRBJ1-1, with unresolved D. CDR1 is MDHEN and CDR2 is SYDVKM in the germline V gene. The CDR3 consists of 14 residues. Deletions cut 3 bases from V and 5 bases from J, with 13 bases between. DNA for the CDR3: TGTGCCAGCAGTTTTTCGGGCAGGAATACTGAAGCTTTCTTT. Encoded protein: CASSFSGRNTEAFF.

This clone appeared a few times. The chain couples TRBV10-1 to TRBJ1-2; D remains ambiguous. Trimming cost V 3 bases and J 8 bases, with 13 bases left between them. Germline CDR1 reads WNHNN; CDR2 reads SYGVQD (reference sequence). The length of the CDR3 is 13 residues. CDR3 in amino acids: CASSDTPGEGYTF. The CDR3 region has the DNA TGCGCCAGCAGTGACACGCCCGGGGAGGGCTACACCTTC.

This clone was counted between two and nine times. The chain is built from TRBV29-1 and TRBJ2-7; D is unresolved. Between the trimmed V and J ends, which lost 0 bases and 7 bases, there was a span of 13 bases. Germline V gene sequence: CDR1 SQVTM, CDR2 ANQGSEA. The CDR3 runs 13 residues. The CDR3: CSVEDNRVGEQYF. In DNA form, the CDR3 reads TGCAGCGTTGAAGATAACCGGGTAGGGGAGCAGTACTTC.

The CDR3 nucleotides are TGCGCCAGCAAAAGCGGGGGCACAGATACGCAGTATTTT. Translation: CASKSGGTDTQYF. V usage is TRBV5-1 and J usage is TRBJ2-3; TRBD2 matches at 7 bases. Germline loops: CDR1 SGHRS, CDR2 YFSETQ. After removal of 6 bases from V and 1 base from J, the junction contained 2 bases not matched to a gene. This CDR3 contains 13 residues.

The chain uses TRBV7-9 and TRBJ1-1, with D perhaps TRBD1 (5 bases). The CDR3 sequence is 15 residues long. V was shortened by 5 bases and J by 6 bases, with 19 bases between the two germline ends. Germline V CDR1 and CDR2: SEHNR, FQNEAQ (reference sequence). DNA of the CDR3: TGTGCCAGCAGCAGAATGACGGGACCCAGCCCTGAAGCTTTCTTT. Translated: CASSRMTGPSPEAFF.

V usage is TRBV27 and J usage is TRBJ1-2; a weak D match, TRBD1 (6 bases). Trimming cost V 3 bases and J 4 bases, with 9 bases left between them. The germline CDR1 and CDR2 sequences are MNHEY and SMNVEV (reference sequence). This CDR3 comprises 13 residues. The CDR3 DNA is TGTGCCAGCAGTTTGCAACAGGGCTATGGCTACACCTTC. Protein: CASSLQQGYGYTF.

The chain combines TRBV6-5 with TRBJ2-5; D remains unclear. Germline CDR1 and CDR2: MNHEY and SVGAGI. The CDR3 consists of 14 residues. V was clipped by 3 bases and J by 0 bases, with 8 bases between them. The CDR3 nucleotides are TGTGCCAGCAGTTATGGGCAGGACCAAGAGACCCAGTACTTC. Residues: CASSYGQDQETQYF.